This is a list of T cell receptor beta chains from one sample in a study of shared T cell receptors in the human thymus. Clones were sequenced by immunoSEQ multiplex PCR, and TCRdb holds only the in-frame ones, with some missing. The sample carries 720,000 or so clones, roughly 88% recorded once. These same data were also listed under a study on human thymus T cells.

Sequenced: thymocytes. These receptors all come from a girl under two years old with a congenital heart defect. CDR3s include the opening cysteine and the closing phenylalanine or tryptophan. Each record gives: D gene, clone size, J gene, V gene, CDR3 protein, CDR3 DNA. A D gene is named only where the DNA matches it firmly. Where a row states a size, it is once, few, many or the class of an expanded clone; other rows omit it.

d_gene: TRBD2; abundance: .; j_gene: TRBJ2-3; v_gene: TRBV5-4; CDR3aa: CASSGGLSSTDTQYF; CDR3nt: TGTGCCAGCAGTGGGGGACTATCTAGCACAGATACGCAGTATTTT
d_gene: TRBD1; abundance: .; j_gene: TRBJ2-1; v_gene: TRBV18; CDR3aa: CASSPKQGPLDNEQFF; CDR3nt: TGTGCCAGCTCACCAAAACAGGGGCCCCTTGATAATGAGCAGTTCTTC
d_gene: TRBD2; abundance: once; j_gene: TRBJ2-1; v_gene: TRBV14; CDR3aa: CASSQDGLAGKTPSPYEQFF; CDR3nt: TGTGCCAGCAGCCAAGACGGACTAGCGGGAAAAACCCCCAGTCCGTATGAGCAGTTCTTC
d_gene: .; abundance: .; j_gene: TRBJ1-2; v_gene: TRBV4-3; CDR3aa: CASSQGTGGYTF; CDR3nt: TGCGCCAGCAGCCAAGGAACCGGTGGCTACACCTTC
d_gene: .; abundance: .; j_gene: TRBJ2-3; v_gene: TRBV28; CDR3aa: CASRTQQSNKDTQYF; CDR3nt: TGTGCCAGCAGGACCCAACAGAGTAACAAGGATACGCAGTATTTT
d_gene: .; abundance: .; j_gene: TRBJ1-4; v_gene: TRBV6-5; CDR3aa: CASRQGQEKLFF; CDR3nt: TGTGCCAGCAGGCAGGGTCAGGAAAAACTGTTTTTT
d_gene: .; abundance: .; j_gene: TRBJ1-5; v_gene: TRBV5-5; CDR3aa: CASSWEVSGSGLPQHF; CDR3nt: TGTGCCAGCAGCTGGGAGGTGTCAGGGTCTGGCTTACCCCAGCATTTT
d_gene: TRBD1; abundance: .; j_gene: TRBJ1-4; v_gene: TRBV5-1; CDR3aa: CASSLVGQNEKLFF; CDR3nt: TGCGCCAGCAGCTTGGTGGGACAGAACGAAAAACTGTTTTTT
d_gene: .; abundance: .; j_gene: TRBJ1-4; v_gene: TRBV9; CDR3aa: CASSAAGGAEKLFF; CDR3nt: TGTGCCAGCAGCGCCGCGGGGGGAGCGGAAAAACTGTTTTTT
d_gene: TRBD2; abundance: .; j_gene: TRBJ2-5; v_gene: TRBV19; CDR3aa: CASSRLAGRAKSETQYF; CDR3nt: TGTGCCAGTAGTAGACTAGCGGGGAGGGCTAAGTCTGAGACCCAGTACTTC
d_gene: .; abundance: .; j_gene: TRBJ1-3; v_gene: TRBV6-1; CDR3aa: CASSEAPTGASGNTIYF; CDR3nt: TGTGCCAGCAGTGAAGCCCCCACAGGAGCCTCTGGAAACACCATATATTTT
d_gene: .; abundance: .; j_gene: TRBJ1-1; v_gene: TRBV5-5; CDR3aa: CASKDVGVGMNTEAFF; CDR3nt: TGTGCCAGCAAGGACGTAGGGGTTGGGATGAACACTGAAGCTTTCTTT
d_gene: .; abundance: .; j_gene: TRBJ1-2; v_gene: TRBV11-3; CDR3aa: CASSLVGENYGYTF; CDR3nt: TGTGCCAGCAGCTTAGTAGGGGAAAACTATGGCTACACCTTC
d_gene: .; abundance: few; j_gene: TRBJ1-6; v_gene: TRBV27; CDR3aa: CASSSGHGPSPLHF; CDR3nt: TGTGCCAGCAGTTCAGGACATGGTCCTTCACCCCTCCACTTT
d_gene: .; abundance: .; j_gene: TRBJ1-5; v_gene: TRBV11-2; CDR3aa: CASSLGVPGSNQPQHF; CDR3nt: TGTGCCAGCAGCTTAGGCGTTCCAGGGTCCAATCAGCCCCAGCATTTT
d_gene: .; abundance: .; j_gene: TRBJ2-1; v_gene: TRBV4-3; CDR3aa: CASSRRSARTEQFF; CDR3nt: TGCGCCAGCAGCCGGAGATCAGCGCGTACCGAGCAGTTCTTC
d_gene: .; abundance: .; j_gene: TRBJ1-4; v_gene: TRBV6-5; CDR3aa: CASSYSGEGNEKLFF; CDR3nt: TGTGCCAGCAGTTATTCGGGGGAGGGGAATGAAAAACTGTTTTTT
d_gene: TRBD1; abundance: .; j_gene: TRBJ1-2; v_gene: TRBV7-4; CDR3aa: CASSFFAGTGYGYTF; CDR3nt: TGTGCCAGCAGCTTTTTCGCCGGGACAGGATATGGCTACACCTTC
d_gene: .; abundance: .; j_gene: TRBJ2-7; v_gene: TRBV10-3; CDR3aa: CAISESWNRTSYEQYF; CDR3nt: TGTGCCATCAGTGAGTCGTGGAACAGGACCTCCTACGAGCAGTACTTC
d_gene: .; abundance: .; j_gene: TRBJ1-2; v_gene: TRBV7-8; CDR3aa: CASSSEGDGRGYGYTF; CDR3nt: TGTGCCAGCAGCTCCGAGGGGGACGGTAGGGGCTATGGCTACACCTTC